This T cell receptor (beta chain) was recovered during a study of CD8+CD57+ T cells in acquired aplastic anemia. Study as a whole: Sorted CD4+ and CD8+ cell DNA averaged 3.2 ug.

Patients chosen for sequencing had shown CD8+CD57+ cell expansion by flow cytometry. The cohort consisted entirely of patients having severe acquired aplastic anemia. Profiling of TCR beta VDJ combinations and CDR3 sequences used genomic DNA as template. From the reads, TCRdb called clonotypes with MiXCR, one entry per CDR3 protein. The sample includes 130,000 or so distinct CDR3 sequences, about 50% of them seen just once. Points from the study as a whole: Patients had fewer than 35 CD8+ CDR3 sequences in common with controls (the shared set). Controls did not differ significantly from patients in CD8+ Simpson's diversity.

Germline CDR1 SQVTM, CDR2 ANQGSEA. The length of the CDR3 is 14 residues. The junction had 12 bases not matched to a gene; V was cut back by 7 bases and J by 7 bases. Comment on this clonotype: Its antigen is currently unknown.

The chain carries TRBV29-1 and TRBJ1-5, with TRBD1 identical over 8 bases. Sequenced material: sorted CD4+, CD8+, or CD8+CD57+ T cells (not recorded which) from PBMCs. This clonotype originated in a human donor with aplastic anemia. The CDR3 loop is CSASLGQGGQPQHF. CDR3 coding DNA: TGCAGCGCATCCCTTGGACAGGGAGGGCAGCCCCAGCATTTT. Variable domain in full (rest from reference TRBV29-1 and TRBJ1-5): SAVISQKPSRDICQRGTSLTIQCQVDSQVTMMFWYRQQPGQSLTLIATANQGSEATYESGFVIDKFPISRPNLTFSTLTVSNMSPEDSSIYLCSASLGQGGQPQHFGDGTRLSIL.